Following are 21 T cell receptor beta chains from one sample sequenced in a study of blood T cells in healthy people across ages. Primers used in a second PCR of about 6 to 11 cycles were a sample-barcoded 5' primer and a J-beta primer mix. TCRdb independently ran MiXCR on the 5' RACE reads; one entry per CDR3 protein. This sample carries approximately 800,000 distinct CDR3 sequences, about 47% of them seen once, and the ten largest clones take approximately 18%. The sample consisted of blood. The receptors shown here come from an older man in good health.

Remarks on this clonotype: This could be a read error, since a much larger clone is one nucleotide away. In DNA form, the CDR3 reads TGTGCCAGCATGGCAGGCGGAAACTCCTACAATGAGCAGTTCTTC. This encodes CASMAGGNSYNEQFF. This chain joins TRBV28 and TRBJ2-1; D unclear. The germline V and J ends were trimmed by 7 bases and 0 bases, with 13 bases remaining between them. Germline V gives CDR1 MDHEN, CDR2 SYDVKM. The CDR3 runs 15 residues.

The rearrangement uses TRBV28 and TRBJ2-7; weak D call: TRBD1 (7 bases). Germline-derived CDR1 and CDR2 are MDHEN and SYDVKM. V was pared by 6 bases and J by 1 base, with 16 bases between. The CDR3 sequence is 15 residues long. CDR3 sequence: CASRIGGGGSYEQYF. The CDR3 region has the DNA TGTGCCAGCAGAATAGGGGGCGGAGGGTCCTACGAGCAGTACTTC.

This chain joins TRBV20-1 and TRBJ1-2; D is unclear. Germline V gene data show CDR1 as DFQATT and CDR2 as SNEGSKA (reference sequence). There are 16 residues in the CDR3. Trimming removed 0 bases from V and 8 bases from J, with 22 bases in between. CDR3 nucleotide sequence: TGCAGTGCTAGAGATAATATTGCAGGAGACCGGGCGGGCTACACCTTC. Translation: CSARDNIAGDRAGYTF.

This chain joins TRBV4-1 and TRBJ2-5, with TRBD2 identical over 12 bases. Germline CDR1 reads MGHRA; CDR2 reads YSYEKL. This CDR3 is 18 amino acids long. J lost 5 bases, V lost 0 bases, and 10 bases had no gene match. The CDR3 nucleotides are TGCGCCAGCAGCCAAGATGGGGCTAGCGGGAGGGCAGGGGAGACCCAGTACTTC. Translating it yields CASSQDGASGRAGETQYF.

The CDR3 DNA follows: TGTGCCAGCAGCCAAGATCTCGGATTCGCCAACGTCCTGACTTTC. It encodes CASSQDLGFANVLTF. This sequence joins TRBV14 and TRBJ2-6; D not certain. Germline lookup yields CDR1 SGHDN and CDR2 FVKESK. Between the trimmed V and J ends, which lost 0 bases and 7 bases, there was a span of 10 bases. The CDR3 is 15 residues long.

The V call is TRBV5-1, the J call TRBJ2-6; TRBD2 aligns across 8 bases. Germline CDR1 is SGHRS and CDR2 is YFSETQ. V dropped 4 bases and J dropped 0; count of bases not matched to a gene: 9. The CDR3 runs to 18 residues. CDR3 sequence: CASSPGGVYDSGANVLTF. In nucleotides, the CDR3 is TGCGCCAGCAGCCCGGGGGGGGTATACGACTCTGGGGCCAACGTCCTGACTTTC. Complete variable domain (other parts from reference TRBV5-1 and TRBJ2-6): KAGVTQTPRYLIKTRGQQVTLSCSPISGHRSVSWYQQTPGQGLQFLFEYFSETQRNKGNFPGRFSGRQFSNSRSEMNVSTLELGDSALYLCASSPGGVYDSGANVLTFGAGSRLTVL.

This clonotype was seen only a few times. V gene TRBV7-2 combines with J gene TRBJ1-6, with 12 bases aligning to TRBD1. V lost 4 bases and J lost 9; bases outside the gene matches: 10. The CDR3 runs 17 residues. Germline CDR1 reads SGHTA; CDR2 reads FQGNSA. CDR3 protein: CASSSALPGQGASPLHF. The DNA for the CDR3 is TGTGCCAGCAGCTCCGCACTCCCGGGACAGGGGGCTTCACCCCTCCACTTT.

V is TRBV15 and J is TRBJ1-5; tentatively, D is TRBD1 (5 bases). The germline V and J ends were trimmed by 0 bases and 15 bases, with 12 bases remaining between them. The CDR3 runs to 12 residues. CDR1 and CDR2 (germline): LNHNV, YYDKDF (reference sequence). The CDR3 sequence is CATSRDGGLMHF. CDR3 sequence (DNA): TGTGCCACCAGCAGAGATGGGGGACTTATGCATTTT.

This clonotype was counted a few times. CDR3 region: CASRIRDLLTNEQFF. The DNA for the CDR3 is TGTGCCAGCCGCATCAGGGACTTACTCACCAATGAGCAGTTCTTC. V usage is TRBV2 and J usage is TRBJ2-1; D possibly corresponds to TRBD2 (6 bases). The CDR3 is made up of 15 amino acids. Trimming pared 8 bases from V and 6 bases from J, leaving 20 bases between. Germline CDR1 and CDR2: SNHLY and FYNNEI.

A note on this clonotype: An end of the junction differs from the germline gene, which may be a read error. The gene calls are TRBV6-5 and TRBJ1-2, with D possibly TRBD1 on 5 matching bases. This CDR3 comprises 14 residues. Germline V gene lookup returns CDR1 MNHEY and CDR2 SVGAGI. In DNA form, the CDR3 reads TGTGCCAGCGGTGAGGCAGGGCGCGATTATGACTACACCTTC. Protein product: CASGEAGRDYDYTF.

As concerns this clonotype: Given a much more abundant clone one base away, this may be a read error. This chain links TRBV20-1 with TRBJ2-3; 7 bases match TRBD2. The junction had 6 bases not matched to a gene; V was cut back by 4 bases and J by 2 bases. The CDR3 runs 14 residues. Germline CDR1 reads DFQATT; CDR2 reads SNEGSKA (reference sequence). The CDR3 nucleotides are TGCAGTGCTAAGCCGAGACTAGCCACAGATACGCAGTATTTT. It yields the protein CSAKPRLATDTQYF.

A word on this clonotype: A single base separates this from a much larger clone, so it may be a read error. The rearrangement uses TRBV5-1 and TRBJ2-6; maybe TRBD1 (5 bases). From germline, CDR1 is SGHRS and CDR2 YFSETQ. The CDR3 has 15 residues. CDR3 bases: TGCGCCCGCAGCTTGGCGGACACCCGGGCCAACGTCCTGACTTTC. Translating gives CARSLADTRANVLTF.

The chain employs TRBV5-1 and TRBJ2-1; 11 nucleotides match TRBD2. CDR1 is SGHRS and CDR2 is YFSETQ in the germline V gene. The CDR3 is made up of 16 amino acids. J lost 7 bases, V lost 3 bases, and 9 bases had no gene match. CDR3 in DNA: TGCGCCAGCAGCTCCCGGGTAGCGGGGGGGCGGAATGAGCAGTTCTTC. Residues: CASSSRVAGGRNEQFF.

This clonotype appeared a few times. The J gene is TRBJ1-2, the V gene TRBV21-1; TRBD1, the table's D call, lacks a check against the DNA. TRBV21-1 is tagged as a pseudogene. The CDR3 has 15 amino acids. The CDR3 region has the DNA TGTGCCAGCAGCGCGATACAGACAGGCCCTTGGGGCTACACCTTC. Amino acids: CASSAIQTGPWGYTF.

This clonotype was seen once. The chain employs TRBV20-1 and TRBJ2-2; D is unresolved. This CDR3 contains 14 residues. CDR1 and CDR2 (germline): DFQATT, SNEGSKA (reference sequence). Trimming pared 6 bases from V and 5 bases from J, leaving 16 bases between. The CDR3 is CSAPSREQTGELFF. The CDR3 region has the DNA TGCAGTGCCCCTTCCCGTGAACAAACCGGGGAGCTGTTTTTT.

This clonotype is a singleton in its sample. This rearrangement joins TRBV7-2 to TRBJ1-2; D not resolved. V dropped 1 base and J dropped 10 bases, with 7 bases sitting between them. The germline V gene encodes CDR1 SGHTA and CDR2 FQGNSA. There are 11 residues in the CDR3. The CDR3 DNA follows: TGTGCCAGCAGCTTAGGATTCGACTACACCTTC. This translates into CASSLGFDYTF.

In DNA, the CDR3 is TGTGCCAGCAGCAACCTCCGCGAGCAGTACTTC. It translates to CASSNLREQYF. The chain combines TRBV12-3 or TRBV12-4 with TRBJ2-7, with D unclear. The CDR3 consists of 11 residues. Trimming removed 6 bases from V and 6 bases from J, with 9 bases in between.

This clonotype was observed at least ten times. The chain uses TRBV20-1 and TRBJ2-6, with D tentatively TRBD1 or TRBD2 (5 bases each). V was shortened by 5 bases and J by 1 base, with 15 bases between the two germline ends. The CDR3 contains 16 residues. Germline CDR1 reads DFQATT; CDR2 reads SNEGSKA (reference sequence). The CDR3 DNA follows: TGCAGTGCTGGGGCGAGGAGGTTTTCTGGGGCCAACGTCCTGACTTTC. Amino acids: CSAGARRFSGANVLTF.

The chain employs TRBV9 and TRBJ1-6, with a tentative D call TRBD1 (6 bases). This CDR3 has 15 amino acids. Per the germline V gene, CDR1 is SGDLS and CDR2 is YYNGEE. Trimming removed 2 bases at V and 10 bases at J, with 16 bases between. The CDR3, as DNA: TGTGCCAGCAGCGTGGAAGGGGGGAGAGGCTCACCCCTCCACTTT. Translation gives CASSVEGGRGSPLHF.

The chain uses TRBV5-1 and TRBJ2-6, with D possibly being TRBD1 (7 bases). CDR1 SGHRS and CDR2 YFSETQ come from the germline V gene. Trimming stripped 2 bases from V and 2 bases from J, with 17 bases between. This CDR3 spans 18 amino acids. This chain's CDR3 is CASSFQTGTYPGANVLTF. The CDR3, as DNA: TGCGCCAGCAGCTTTCAGACAGGGACTTACCCTGGGGCCAACGTCCTGACTTTC.

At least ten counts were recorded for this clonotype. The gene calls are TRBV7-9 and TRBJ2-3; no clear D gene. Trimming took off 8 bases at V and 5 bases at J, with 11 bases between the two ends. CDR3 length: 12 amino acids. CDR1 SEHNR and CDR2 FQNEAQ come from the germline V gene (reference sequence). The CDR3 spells CASAPPGDTQYF. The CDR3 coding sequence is TGTGCCAGCGCCCCCCCGGGAGATACGCAGTATTTT. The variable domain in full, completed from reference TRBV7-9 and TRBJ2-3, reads DTGVSQNPRHKITKRGQNVTFRCDPISEHNRLYWYRQTLGQGPEFLTYFQNEAQLEKSRLLSDRFSAERPKGSFSTLEIQRTEQGDSAMYLCASAPPGDTQYFGPGTRLTVL.